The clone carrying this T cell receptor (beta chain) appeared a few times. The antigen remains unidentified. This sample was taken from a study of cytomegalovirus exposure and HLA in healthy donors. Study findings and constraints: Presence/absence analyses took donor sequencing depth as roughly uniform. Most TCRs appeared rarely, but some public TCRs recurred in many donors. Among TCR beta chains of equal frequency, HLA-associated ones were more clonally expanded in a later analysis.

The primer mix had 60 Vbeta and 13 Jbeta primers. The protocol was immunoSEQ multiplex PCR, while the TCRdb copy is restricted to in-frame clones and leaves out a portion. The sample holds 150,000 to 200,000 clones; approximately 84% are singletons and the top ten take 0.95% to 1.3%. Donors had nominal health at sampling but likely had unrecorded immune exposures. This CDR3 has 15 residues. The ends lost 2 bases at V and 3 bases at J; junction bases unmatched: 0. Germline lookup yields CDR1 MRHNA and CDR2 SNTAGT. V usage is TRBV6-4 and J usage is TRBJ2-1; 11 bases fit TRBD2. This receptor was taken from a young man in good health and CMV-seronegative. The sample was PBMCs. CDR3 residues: CASSDTSGGYNEQFF. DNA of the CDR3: TGTGCCAGCAGTGACACTAGCGGGGGCTACAATGAGCAGTTCTTC.